This T cell receptor beta chain is drawn from a study of blood T cell repertoires in COVID-19. Study as a whole: Some COVID-19 samples were acute and others convalescent; all came from the United States, Italy and Spain. The analysed material was cDNA or gDNA that came from T cells, B-cell-depleted T cells, or PBMCs.

Original processing methods: Quantification of nucleated cells was approximated via reference gene primer amplification. Data came from immunoSEQ multiplex PCR; TCRdb stores just in-frame clones and leaves some out. The V and J calls and the clone size are those of that table, but D and trimming were determined from the DNA. Among roughly 260,000 clones listed, about 87% were seen once. J was trimmed by 6 bases and V by 4 bases; bases with no gene match: 3. In germline, CDR1 is SNHLY, CDR2 FYNNEI. The CDR3 consists of 13 residues. The specimen was peripheral blood. The chain couples TRBV2 to TRBJ1-5; 7 bases line up with TRBD1. This TCR was recovered from a woman between 45 and 65 years old with acute or convalescent COVID-19. The CDR3 spells CASSARQGQPQHF. The CDR3 region has the DNA TGTGCCAGCAGTGCGCGACAGGGTCAGCCCCAGCATTTT.